This TCR beta chain derives from a study of blood T cell repertoires in COVID-19. The protocol was immunoSEQ multiplex PCR, while the TCRdb copy is restricted to in-frame clones and leaves out a portion. The sample lists under 300,000 clones; roughly 86% were seen once. Germline CDR1 and CDR2: KGHSY and FQNENV. The CDR3 length is 13 residues. Trimming stripped 6 bases from V and 6 bases from J, with 15 bases between. This chain uses TRBV16 with TRBJ2-7; D possibly corresponds to TRBD1 (7 bases). This sequence originates from a woman aged 55 to 70 who had recovered from COVID-19. Sequenced material: PBMCs or T cells enriched from blood (not recorded which). The CDR3 loop reads CASSRQGLSEQYF. CDR3 in DNA: TGTGCCAGCAGTCGACAGGGACTGTCCGAGCAGTACTTC.